The 9 T cell receptor beta chains below were found in one sample sequenced in a study of early T cells in non-severe SARS-CoV-2 infection. In TCRdb, the 5' RACE reads were re-called with MiXCR into one record per CDR3 protein. The data contain tens of thousands of distinct CDR3 sequences, around 5.6% of them seen just once; the ten biggest clones take up roughly 7%. What was sequenced was whole blood. The receptors shown here come from an adult who was a healthcare worker with PCR-confirmed SARS-CoV-2 infection or an uninfected control (not recorded which).

The chain carries TRBV5-4 and TRBJ2-4, with TRBD1 matching 11 bases. CDR1 and CDR2 (germline): SGHNT, YYREEE (reference sequence). This CDR3 has 16 residues. V lost 4 bases, J lost 3 bases, and 6 bases stayed unmatched. DNA for the CDR3: TGTGCCAGCAGCGGGGGACAGGGGGTCGTCAAAAACATTCAGTACTTC. Amino acid sequence: CASSGGQGVVKNIQYF.

This clonotype was counted many times. J is TRBJ1-1 and V is TRBV29-1; the D gene is possibly TRBD1 (6 bases). Between the trimmed V and J ends, which lost 3 bases and 10 bases, there was a span of 12 bases. Germline V CDR1 and CDR2: SQVTM, ANQGSEA. The CDR3 sequence is 11 residues long. In DNA, the CDR3 is TGCAGCGTTGAGGAGGACAGCGGAGCTTTCTTT. Translated, it gives CSVEEDSGAFF.

The chain has TRBV7-2 and TRBJ1-2; D is ambiguous. Between the trimmed V and J ends, which lost 5 bases and 7 bases, there was a span of 11 bases. The CDR3 sequence is 12 residues long. Germline CDR1 reads SGHTA; CDR2 reads FQGNSA. The CDR3 spells CASSLFGFGYTF. CDR3 bases: TGTGCCAGCAGCCTCTTTGGGTTTGGCTACACCTTC.

The sample holds many counts of this clonotype. The gene calls are TRBV6-6 and TRBJ1-2; TRBD1 matches 10 bases. V was pared by 6 bases and J by 5 bases, with 6 bases of the junction left unmatched. Germline CDR1 and CDR2: MNHNY and SVGAGI (reference sequence). The CDR3 is 14 residues long. For the CDR3, the DNA is TGTGCCAGCAGCACGACAGGGGGCATGTATGGCTACACCTTC. It translates to CASSTTGGMYGYTF.

This clonotype has ten or more counts. The J gene is TRBJ2-1, the V gene TRBV9, with 12 bases identical to TRBD2. The CDR3 length is 17 residues. Germline V gene lookup returns CDR1 SGDLS and CDR2 YYNGEE. V trimming: 0 bases; J trimming: 2 bases; junction bases outside the gene matches: 3. CDR3 nucleotides: TGTGCCAGCAGCGTAGAGGCTAGCGGGGGGGCCTACAATGAGCAGTTCTTC. As protein: CASSVEASGGAYNEQFF.

The chain recombines TRBV6-4 with TRBJ2-4; 7 nucleotides match TRBD1. The CDR3 is 12 amino acids. CDR1 and CDR2 from the germline V gene are MRHNA and SNTAGT. V was pared by 2 bases and J by 8 bases, with 0 bases of the junction left unmatched. The CDR3 loop reads CASSDTGDIQYF. CDR3 sequence (DNA): TGTGCCAGCAGTGACACAGGGGACATTCAGTACTTC.

Many counts were recorded for this clonotype. The chain joins TRBV7-2 to TRBJ2-7; 11 bases fit TRBD2. V trimming: 5 bases; J trimming: 3 bases; junction bases outside the gene matches: 9. Germline CDR1 SGHTA, CDR2 FQGNSA. The CDR3 is 16 amino acids. The CDR3 region is CASSTTSGSWGYEQYF. The CDR3 DNA reads as TGTGCCAGCAGCACTACTAGCGGGAGTTGGGGCTACGAGCAGTACTTC.

This clonotype was recorded many times. The V gene is TRBV28, the J gene TRBJ2-7, with D possibly matching TRBD2 (7 bases). CDR3 length equals 14 residues. Germline values: CDR1 MDHEN, CDR2 SYDVKM. V was shortened by 8 bases and J by 3 bases, with 17 bases between the two germline ends. The CDR3 region has the DNA TGTGCCAGCTATAGGGGGGGCGAGTTCTACGAGCAGTACTTC. It translates to CASYRGGEFYEQYF.

This clonotype appeared many times. J is TRBJ2-4 and V is TRBV6-5; 13 nucleotides align to TRBD2. The J segment lost 0 bases and the V segment lost 5 bases, leaving 16 bases of the junction unmatched. Germline CDR1 is MNHEY and CDR2 is SVGAGI. The CDR3 length is 21 residues. The CDR3 reads CASSKRGTSGNSTLAKNIQYF. CDR3 DNA sequence: TGTGCCAGCAGTAAACGAGGGACTAGCGGGAATTCTACCTTAGCCAAAAACATTCAGTACTTC.